This T cell receptor (beta chain) was identified during a study of control samples from healthy donors and cancer patients. TCRdb's table, derived via immunoSEQ multiplex PCR, lists solely in-frame clones and lacks some. Of tens of thousands of clones listed, roughly 87% are singletons. Trimming stripped 5 bases from V and 4 bases from J, with 10 bases between. The CDR3 consists of 13 residues. The rearrangement uses TRBV12-3 or TRBV12-4 and TRBJ2-3, with D maybe TRBD2 (5 bases). Sequencing used blood. This receptor was identified in a woman between 45 and 65 years old in good health. The CDR3 region is CASSSGRSDTQYF. The CDR3 DNA sequence: TGTGCCAGCAGTAGCGGACGCTCAGATACGCAGTATTTT.